Following are 22 T cell receptor beta chains from one sample sequenced in a study of identical twins' blood T cells. In TCRdb, the 5' RACE reads were re-called with MiXCR into one record per CDR3 protein. The data show 300,000 to 450,000 distinct CDR3 sequences, roughly 31% seen once. The sequenced sample was PBMCs. These receptors all stem from a woman aged 18-49 years in good health.

The gene calls are TRBV5-1 and TRBJ2-3; tentative D call: TRBD2 (5 bases). Germline V gene sequence: CDR1 SGHRS, CDR2 YFSETQ. The CDR3 length is 15 residues. Trimming shortened V by 0 bases and J by 5 bases, and 13 bases separated the two germline ends. The CDR3 DNA reads TGCGCCAGCAGCTTGGGGTCAGGTCGGGGAGATACGCAGTATTTT. Protein: CASSLGSGRGDTQYF.

The rearrangement uses TRBV6-5 and TRBJ1-2; TRBD1 aligns across 9 bases. With 9 bases clipped from V and 5 bases from J, the junction kept 4 bases outside the gene matches. Germline V CDR1 and CDR2: MNHEY, SVGAGI. The CDR3 covers 12 residues. This CDR3 reads CASGTGIYGYTF. The CDR3 region has the DNA TGTGCCAGTGGGACAGGGATATATGGCTACACCTTC.

On this clonotype: A junction boundary mismatches the germline segment, possibly from a read error. V usage is TRBV18 and J usage is TRBJ1-2; a weak D match, TRBD1 (6 bases). Germline CDR1 is KGHSH and CDR2 is LQKENI. The CDR3 extends over 13 amino acids. The CDR3 loop is CASSPDRILAYAF. As DNA, the CDR3 is TGTGCCAGCTCACCCGACAGGATTCTCGCCTACGCCTTC.

This rearrangement joins TRBV6-1 to TRBJ1-2; D is unclear. The CDR3 contains 12 residues. V lost 5 bases and J lost 8, with 12 bases in between. CDR1 and CDR2 from the germline V gene are MNHNS and SASEGT. The CDR3 spells CASSSRLGGYTF. The DNA of the CDR3 is TGTGCCAGCAGTTCTAGACTAGGCGGCTACACCTTC.

This clonotype was observed a few times. The chain uses TRBV6-4 and TRBJ1-5; tentative D call: TRBD1 (5 bases). The V gene lost 3 bases and the J gene lost 6 bases, with 12 bases spanning the gap. Germline lookup yields CDR1 MRHNA and CDR2 SNTAGT. The CDR3 has 14 amino acids. The CDR3 loop reads CASSETGGGQPQHF. The DNA of the CDR3 is TGTGCCAGCAGTGAAACAGGTGGAGGTCAGCCCCAGCATTTT.

V gene TRBV10-3 combines with J gene TRBJ1-1, with 7 bases identical to TRBD1. After removal of 10 bases from V and 0 bases from J, the junction contained 5 bases not matched to a gene. The CDR3 is 13 residues long. Germline CDR1 ENHRY, CDR2 SYGVKD. CDR3 DNA: TGTGCCACCCAGACAGGGTTGAACACTGAAGCTTTCTTT. Translated, it gives CATQTGLNTEAFF.

This rearrangement joins TRBV4-1 to TRBJ1-4; D is ambiguous. Trimming removed 4 bases at V and 8 bases at J, with 20 bases between. This CDR3 has 16 residues. Germline V lookup: CDR1 MGHRA, CDR2 YSYEKL. The CDR3 sequence is CASSLLVAHEKEKLFF. The CDR3 nucleotides read TGCGCCAGCAGCCTACTGGTGGCCCACGAGAAAGAAAAACTGTTTTTT.

The chain joins TRBV7-2 to TRBJ1-3; no firm D call. Germline lookup yields CDR1 SGHTA and CDR2 FQGNSA. CDR3 length: 15 amino acids. V lost 2 bases to trimming and J lost 0 bases, with 8 bases between them. Written as DNA, the CDR3 is TGTGCCAGCAGCTTATCGAGCGTCTCTGGAAACACCATATATTTT. It translates to CASSLSSVSGNTIYF.

A few counts support this clonotype. This sequence joins TRBV2 and TRBJ1-1, with a possible D match to TRBD1 (6 bases). V shed 4 bases and J shed 1 base, with 7 bases lying between them. The CDR3 totals 13 residues. Per the germline V gene, CDR1 is SNHLY and CDR2 is FYNNEI. The CDR3 reads CASSGGQNTEAFF. DNA for the CDR3: TGTGCCAGCAGTGGGGGACAGAACACTGAAGCTTTCTTT.

This clonotype has a single count. This chain joins TRBV7-8 and TRBJ2-2, with D unresolved. The CDR3 length is 18 residues. The ends were cut back, 1 base at V and 2 bases at J, with 17 bases in the middle. Germline assignment: CDR1 SGHVS and CDR2 FQNEAQ. In nucleotides, the CDR3 is TGTGCCAGCAGCTTAGTTAGGATCGTCTATTCAAACACCGGGGAGCTGTTTTTT. This gives the protein CASSLVRIVYSNTGELFF.

The CDR3 loop reads CSAAGDSNYGYTF. The CDR3 DNA is TGCAGTGCCGCGGGGGACAGCAACTATGGCTACACCTTC. This rearrangement joins TRBV20-1 to TRBJ1-2, with 7 positions matching TRBD1. V lost 6 bases to trimming and J lost 2 bases; unmatched junction nucleotides: 6. The CDR3 runs to 13 residues. Germline V gene sequence: CDR1 DFQATT, CDR2 SNEGSKA (reference sequence).

Ten or more counts support this clonotype. As DNA, the CDR3 is TGTGCCAGCAGCTTGTATGGGGAAAGCTCCTATAATTCACCCCTCCACTTT. Translating it yields CASSLYGESSYNSPLHF. The chain joins TRBV5-6 to TRBJ1-6; D ambiguous. The CDR3 has 17 residues. CDR1 is SGHDT and CDR2 is YYEEEE in the germline V gene. Trimming removed 1 base at V and 0 bases at J, with 11 bases between.

In this sample, this clonotype turned up a few times. The gene calls are TRBV12-3 or TRBV12-4 and TRBJ2-7; 7 bases line up with TRBD1. The V and J ends lost 5 bases and 6 bases, in that order; junction bases with no gene match: 10. CDR3 length: 14 residues. In DNA, the CDR3 is TGTGCCAGCAGTCCCCGGGACAGTTCCCCCGAGCAGTACTTC. The encoded protein is CASSPRDSSPEQYF.

The chain carries TRBV6-1 and TRBJ2-7; the match to TRBD2 covers 9 bases. CDR1 is MNHNS, CDR2 SASEGT, per germline. There are 14 residues in the CDR3. With V trimmed by 5 bases and J by 5 bases, 7 bases remained unmatched. CDR3 sequence: CASSPTRLADEQYF. CDR3 DNA: TGTGCCAGCAGTCCCACCCGACTAGCGGACGAGCAGTACTTC.

This clonotype turned up a few times. This chain joins TRBV20-1 and TRBJ1-3; D is uncertain. V was pared by 6 bases and J by 0 bases, with 12 bases between. The germline V gene has CDR1 DFQATT and CDR2 SNEGSKA (reference sequence). The CDR3 has 14 residues. CDR3 residues: CSAGDGVSGNTIYF. The CDR3 nucleotides read TGCAGTGCCGGGGATGGGGTCTCTGGAAACACCATATATTTT.

The chain combines TRBV11-2 with TRBJ2-3; D is perhaps TRBD1 (5 bases). The germline V and J ends were trimmed by 6 bases and 2 bases, with 15 bases remaining between them. Germline V gene data show CDR1 as SGHAT and CDR2 as FQNNGV. This CDR3 spans 15 amino acids. The CDR3, as DNA: TGTGCCAGCAGTCCCCTGGCAGGGTTCACAGATACGCAGTATTTT. This codes for CASSPLAGFTDTQYF.

This chain connects TRBV20-1 to TRBJ1-1, with a weak D call TRBD1 (6 bases). The CDR3 totals 16 residues. V lost 6 bases and J lost 0, with 20 bases in between. Germline-derived CDR1 and CDR2 are DFQATT and SNEGSKA (reference sequence). The chain's CDR3 is CSATGARESLNTEAFF. The CDR3 DNA reads TGCAGTGCCACGGGGGCCAGGGAGAGTTTGAACACTGAAGCTTTCTTT.

This clonotype was detected only a few times. A clone one base away is much larger, so this may be a read error. J is TRBJ2-1 and V is TRBV6-1; TRBD2 agrees at 15 bases. CDR3 length: 14 amino acids. Germline CDR1 MNHNS, CDR2 SASEGT. The CDR3 is CAGSGLAGGNEQFF. CDR3 coding DNA: TGTGCCGGCAGTGGACTAGCGGGGGGGAATGAGCAGTTCTTC.

This clonotype occurred once. This rearrangement joins TRBV20-1 to TRBJ1-1; 7 nucleotides match TRBD1. V was pared by 2 bases and J by 2 bases, with 11 bases of the junction left unmatched. The germline CDR1 and CDR2 sequences are DFQATT and SNEGSKA (reference sequence). This CDR3 contains 16 residues. The CDR3 coding sequence is TGCAGTGCTAGAACCCCCTACAGGGGCGTAAACACTGAAGCTTTCTTT. It translates to CSARTPYRGVNTEAFF.

This clonotype was detected ten times or more. The V and J genes are TRBV29-1 and TRBJ2-1, with D hard to call. Germline V CDR1 and CDR2: SQVTM, ANQGSEA. This CDR3 contains 12 residues. V dropped 0 bases and J dropped 7 bases, with 7 bases sitting between them. The chain's CDR3 is CSVEEKWNEQFF. DNA for the CDR3: TGCAGCGTTGAAGAGAAGTGGAATGAGCAGTTCTTC.

In this sample, this clonotype turned up a few times. The chain recombines TRBV7-2 with TRBJ2-7; D unresolved. Germline V CDR1 and CDR2: SGHTA, FQGNSA. Trimming cost V 1 base and J 5 bases, with 12 bases left between them. The length of the CDR3 is 14 residues. The CDR3 loop is CASSLGRRVHEQYF. The DNA of the CDR3 is TGTGCCAGCAGCTTAGGGCGACGGGTTCACGAGCAGTACTTC.

A word on this clonotype: Germline is not matched at one junction end, which may reflect a read error. The chain carries TRBV28 and TRBJ1-2; D gene uncertain. This CDR3 has 12 residues. The germline V gene encodes CDR1 MDHEN and CDR2 SYDVKM. The CDR3 nucleotides read TGTGCCGGCAGTTTAGGTAGTAATGGCTACACCTTC. It codes for CAGSLGSNGYTF.